The 8 T cell receptor beta chains listed next were all sequenced from one sample in a study of T cells after yellow fever vaccination. TCRdb independently ran MiXCR on the 5' RACE reads; one entry per CDR3 protein. The sample has roughly 50,000 distinct CDR3 sequences; about 7.4% are singletons. The input for sequencing was CD8+ T cells sorted from PBMCs, taken roughly 14 days after the first yellow fever vaccination. Receptors originate from a man between 18 and 35 years old who received the YFV17D yellow fever vaccine.

The chain links TRBV7-9 to TRBJ2-3; 9 positions agree with TRBD2. V gave up 5 bases and J gave up 1 base; unmatched junction bases: 10. The CDR3 contains 17 residues. CDR1 and CDR2 from the germline V gene are SEHNR and FQNEAQ (reference sequence). CDR3 sequence: CASSVPELAGGTDTQYF. CDR3 sequence (DNA): TGTGCCAGCAGCGTACCCGAGTTAGCGGGAGGCACAGATACGCAGTATTTT. The full variable domain, in which reference TRBV7-9 and TRBJ2-3 provide the parts outside the CDR3, is DTGVSQNPRHKITKRGQNVTFRCDPISEHNRLYWYRQTLGQGPEFLTYFQNEAQLEKSRLLSDRFSAERPKGSFSTLEIQRTEQGDSAMYLCASSVPELAGGTDTQYFGPGTRLTVL.

This clonotype was found many times. This sequence joins TRBV7-9 and TRBJ1-5, with D possibly TRBD1 on 6 matching bases. CDR3 length equals 14 residues. Germline CDR1 SEHNR, CDR2 FQNEAQ (reference sequence). V dropped 1 base and J dropped 3 bases, with 7 bases sitting between them. CDR3 protein: CASSLGGPNQPQHF. The CDR3 DNA follows: TGTGCCAGCAGCTTAGGGGGGCCCAATCAGCCCCAGCATTTT.

This clonotype has a count of ten or more. CDR3 sequence (DNA): TGTGCTAGTGGTTTAGATCAGACGCTCACTGAAGCTTTCTTT. It translates to CASGLDQTLTEAFF. The chain recombines TRBV12-5 with TRBJ1-1, with D uncertain. This CDR3 has 14 residues. The germline V and J ends were trimmed by 3 bases and 4 bases, with 12 bases remaining between them. CDR1 and CDR2 (germline): LGHNT, FRNRAP.

The J gene is TRBJ2-3, the V gene TRBV12-3 or TRBV12-4; 9 bases align to TRBD2. CDR3 size: 16 residues. V dropped 5 bases and J dropped 5; count of bases not matched to a gene: 11. This CDR3 reads CASSPGALAGQDTQYF. The CDR3 DNA follows: TGTGCCAGCAGTCCCGGGGCACTAGCGGGCCAAGATACGCAGTATTTT.

This clonotype was seen ten or more times. The chain combines TRBV27 with TRBJ2-1, with 13 bases that match TRBD2. The CDR3 extends over 16 amino acids. CDR1 and CDR2 from the germline V gene are MNHEY and SMNVEV (reference sequence). The junction had 5 bases not matched to a gene; V was cut back by 2 bases and J by 7 bases. CDR3 coding DNA: TGTGCCAGCAGTTTAATTGGGACTAGCGGGGCTAATGAGCAGTTCTTC. It codes for CASSLIGTSGANEQFF.

This clonotype has at least ten counts. The chain recombines TRBV12-3 or TRBV12-4 with TRBJ1-2; TRBD1 is a possible D gene (6 bases). The CDR3 contains 14 residues. Trimming took 3 bases from V and 1 from J, leaving 9 bases between them. The CDR3 is CASSFTGLNYGYTF. CDR3 nucleotides: TGTGCCAGCAGTTTCACAGGGCTTAACTATGGCTACACCTTC.

This clonotype was detected many times. This rearrangement joins TRBV12-3 or TRBV12-4 to TRBJ1-6, with D perhaps TRBD1 (5 bases). V lost 3 bases and J 14 bases, leaving 14 bases between the germline ends. The CDR3 contains 13 residues. In nucleotides, the CDR3 is TGTGCCAGCAGTTTGCAGGGAATTGGGGCCCTCCACTTT. Translation: CASSLQGIGALHF.

For this clonotype: With a much larger clone just one base away, this may be a read error. The V and J genes are TRBV4-3 and TRBJ2-1, with no clear D. V shed 5 bases and J shed 6 bases, with 11 bases lying between them. CDR3 length: 13 amino acids. CDR1 and CDR2 (germline): LGHNA, YSLEER. DNA for the CDR3: TGCGCCAGCAGCAGATATACGATCAATGAGCAGTTCTTC. It yields the protein CASSRYTINEQFF.